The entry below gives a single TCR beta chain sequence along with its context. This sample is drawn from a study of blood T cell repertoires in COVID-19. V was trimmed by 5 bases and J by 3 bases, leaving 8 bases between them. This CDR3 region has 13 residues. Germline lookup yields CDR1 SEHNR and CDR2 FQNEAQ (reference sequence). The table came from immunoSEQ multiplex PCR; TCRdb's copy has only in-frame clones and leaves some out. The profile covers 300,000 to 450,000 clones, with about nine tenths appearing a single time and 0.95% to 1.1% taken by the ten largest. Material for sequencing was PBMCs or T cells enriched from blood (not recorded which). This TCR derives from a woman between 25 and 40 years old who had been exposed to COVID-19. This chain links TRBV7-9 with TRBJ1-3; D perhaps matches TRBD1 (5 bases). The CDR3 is CASSPGGGNTIYF. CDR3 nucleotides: TGTGCCAGCAGCCCCGGGGGTGGAAACACCATATATTTT.